The clone carrying this T cell receptor (beta chain) was recorded at least ten times. The data derive from a study of beta chain features in type 1 diabetes. This CDR3 is 13 amino acids long. Trimming took 1 base from V and 9 from J, leaving 10 bases between them. Germline CDR1 and CDR2: SEHNR and FQNEAQ (reference sequence). Reverse transcribing all isolated RNA meant expressed TCRB transcripts were sequenced. Only in-frame clones appear in the TCRdb table, and some are missing; sequencing was by immunoSEQ multiplex PCR. The profile shows more than 300,000 clones, less than 10% of them singletons. The chain recombines TRBV7-9 with TRBJ2-4; the D is unclear. This clonotype was obtained from a woman aged 18-29 years in good health. The sequenced sample consisted of central memory CD4+ T cells from blood. As DNA, the CDR3 is TGTGCCAGCAGCTTAGGGGCCGAAATCATTCAGTACTTC. It is translated as CASSLGAEIIQYF.